This T cell receptor (beta chain) was identified during a study of blood T cell repertoires in COVID-19. Whole-study context: COVID-19 samples, acute and convalescent, were from the United States, Italy and Spain. PBMCs, B-cell-depleted T cells, or T cells were the source of the cDNA or gDNA that made up the material.

The V end was cut by 3 bases, the J end by 0 bases, with 11 bases between. Germline V lookup: CDR1 LNHDA, CDR2 SQIVND (reference sequence). The CDR3 runs to 15 residues. Per the original data handling: For nucleated cells, counts were estimated from reference gene primer amplification. TCRdb's table, derived via immunoSEQ multiplex PCR, lists solely in-frame clones and lacks some. Clone size and V and J calls were adopted from that table, with D and trimming inferred from the DNA. The sample has over 80,000 clones, about 80% seen once. This clonotype was sampled from a woman in her forties or fifties with acute or convalescent COVID-19. This sequence joins TRBV19 and TRBJ1-2, with D perhaps matching TRBD1 (5 bases). Material for sequencing was peripheral blood. Written as DNA, the CDR3 is TGTGCCAGTAGTATTGGACGGGGGTCTAACTATGGCTACACCTTC. This encodes CASSIGRGSNYGYTF.